These 2 T cell receptor beta chains were all obtained from the same sample, sequenced in a study of breast tumors, draining lymph nodes, adjacent tissues. Samples came from axillary lymph nodes draining the breast cancer. A single record per CDR3 protein comes from TCRdb applying MiXCR to the multiplex PCR reads. The repertoire includes 170,000 or so distinct CDR3 sequences, 30% to 35% of them detected once, and about 4.5% sits in the top ten. Input material: axillary lymph node tissue. The source is a female donor with breast cancer. Some clones in this sample may be carry-over from other donors' samples.

The rearrangement links TRBV20-1 to TRBJ1-4; 9 positions agree with TRBD1. The V and J ends lost 6 bases and 5 bases, in that order; junction bases with no gene match: 10. From germline, CDR1 is DFQATT and CDR2 SNEGSKA (reference sequence). CDR3 length equals 15 residues. The CDR3 DNA is TGCAGTGCGCATCCGGGACAGGGCCGAAATGAAAAACTGTTTTTT. This gives the protein CSAHPGQGRNEKLFF.

This clonotype was seen at least ten times. Because the CDR3's place on the DNA is in doubt, the DNA is left out and the CDR3 is given as listed by TCRdb. The V and J genes are TRBV3-2 and TRBJ2-6; TRBD1 is the table's D call, not checked against the DNA. TRBV3-2 is tagged as a pseudogene. The CDR3 is 15 residues long, counting both termini. The CDR3 region is CVARGAGSGANVLTF.